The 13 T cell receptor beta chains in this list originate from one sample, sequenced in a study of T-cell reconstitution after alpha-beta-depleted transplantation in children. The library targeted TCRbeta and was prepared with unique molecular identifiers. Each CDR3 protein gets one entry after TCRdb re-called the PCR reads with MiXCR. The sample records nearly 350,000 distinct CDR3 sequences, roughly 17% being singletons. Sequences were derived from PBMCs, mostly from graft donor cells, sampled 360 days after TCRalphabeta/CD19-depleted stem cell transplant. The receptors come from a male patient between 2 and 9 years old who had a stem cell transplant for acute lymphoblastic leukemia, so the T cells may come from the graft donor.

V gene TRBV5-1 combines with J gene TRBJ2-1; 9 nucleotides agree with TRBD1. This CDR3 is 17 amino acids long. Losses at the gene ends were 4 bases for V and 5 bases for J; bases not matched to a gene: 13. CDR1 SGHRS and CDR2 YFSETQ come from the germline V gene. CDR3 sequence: CASSASTGTGRDNEQFF. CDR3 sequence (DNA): TGCGCCAGCAGCGCCTCCACCGGGACAGGGCGCGACAATGAGCAGTTCTTC.

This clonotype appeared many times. CDR3 residues: CASSLVETDRGNSPLHF. The CDR3 DNA sequence: TGTGCCAGCAGCTTAGTCGAAACTGACAGGGGCAATTCACCCCTCCACTTT. The chain uses TRBV7-8 and TRBJ1-6, with 8 nucleotides matching TRBD1. The germline V gene has CDR1 SGHVS and CDR2 FQNEAQ. There are 17 residues in the CDR3. V was clipped by 1 base and J by 7 bases; unmatched bases: 9. Filled out from reference TRBV7-8 and TRBJ1-6, the complete variable domain reads GAGVSQSPRYKVAKRGQDVALRCDPISGHVSLFWYQQALGQGPEFLTYFQNEAQLDKSGLPSDRFFAERPEGSVSTLKIQRTQQEDSAVYLCASSLVETDRGNSPLHFGNGTRLTVT.

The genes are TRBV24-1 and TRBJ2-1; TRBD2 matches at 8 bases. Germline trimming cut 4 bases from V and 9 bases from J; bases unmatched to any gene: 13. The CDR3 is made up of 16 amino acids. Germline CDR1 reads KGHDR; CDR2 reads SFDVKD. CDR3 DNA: TGTGCCACCAGTGACCAGAAGCGGGAGTCTATCAGTGAGCAGTTCTTC. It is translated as CATSDQKRESISEQFF.

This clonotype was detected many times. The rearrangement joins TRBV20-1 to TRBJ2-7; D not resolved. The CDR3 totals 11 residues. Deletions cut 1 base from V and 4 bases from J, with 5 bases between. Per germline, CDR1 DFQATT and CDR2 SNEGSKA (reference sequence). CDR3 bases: TGCAGTGCTAGAGTGGGATACGAGCAGTACTTC. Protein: CSARVGYEQYF.

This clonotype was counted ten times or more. CDR3 nucleotides: TGTGCCAGCAGCCCCCACAATGAGCAGTTCTTC. Translation gives CASSPHNEQFF. The chain links TRBV11-2 to TRBJ2-1; D is unresolved. The CDR3 extends over 11 amino acids. In germline, CDR1 is SGHAT, CDR2 FQNNGV. The V and J ends lost 5 bases and 5 bases respectively, with 4 bases between them.

This CDR3 reads CASSLGSGRAGGDTQYF. CDR3 coding DNA: TGCGCCAGCAGCCTCGGTAGCGGGAGGGCCGGTGGAGATACGCAGTATTTT. V and J are TRBV4-3 and TRBJ2-3, with 11 bases identical to TRBD2. V was pared by 4 bases and J by 5 bases, with 11 bases of the junction left unmatched. This CDR3 region has 17 residues. Germline V lookup: CDR1 LGHNA, CDR2 YSLEER.

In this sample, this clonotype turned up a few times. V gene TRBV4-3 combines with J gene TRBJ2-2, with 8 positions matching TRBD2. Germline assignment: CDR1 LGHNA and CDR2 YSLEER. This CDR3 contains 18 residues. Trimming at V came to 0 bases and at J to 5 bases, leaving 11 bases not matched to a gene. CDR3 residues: CASSQEGLVNFRTGELFF. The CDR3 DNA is TGCGCCAGCAGCCAAGAGGGACTAGTCAATTTCAGGACCGGGGAGCTGTTTTTT.

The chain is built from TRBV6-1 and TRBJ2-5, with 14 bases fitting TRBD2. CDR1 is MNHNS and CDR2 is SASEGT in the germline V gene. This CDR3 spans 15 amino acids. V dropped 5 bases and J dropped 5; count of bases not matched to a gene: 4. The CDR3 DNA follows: TGTGCCAGCAGTATCGGGACTAGCGGGAGTGAGACCCAGTACTTC. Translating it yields CASSIGTSGSETQYF.

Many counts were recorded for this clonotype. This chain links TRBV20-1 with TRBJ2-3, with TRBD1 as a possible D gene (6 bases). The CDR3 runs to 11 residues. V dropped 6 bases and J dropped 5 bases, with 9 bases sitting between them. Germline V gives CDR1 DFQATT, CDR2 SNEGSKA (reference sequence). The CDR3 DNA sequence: TGCAGTGCCCGCAGGGGAGATACGCAGTATTTT. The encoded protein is CSARRGDTQYF.

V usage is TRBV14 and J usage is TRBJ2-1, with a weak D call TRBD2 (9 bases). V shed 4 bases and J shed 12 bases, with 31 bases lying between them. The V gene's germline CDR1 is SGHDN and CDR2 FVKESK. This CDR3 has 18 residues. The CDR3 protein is CASSLSGRGLREGFPQFF. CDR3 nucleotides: TGTGCCAGCAGCCTTAGTGGCAGGGGGCTGCGGGAGGGCTTCCCGCAGTTCTTC.

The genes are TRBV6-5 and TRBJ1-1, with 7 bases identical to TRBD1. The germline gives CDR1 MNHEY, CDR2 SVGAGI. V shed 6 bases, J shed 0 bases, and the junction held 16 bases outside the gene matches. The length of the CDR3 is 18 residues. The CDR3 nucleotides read TGTGCCAGCAGCTGGGCCACCGGGACAGCTCCCATGAACACTGAAGCTTTCTTT. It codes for CASSWATGTAPMNTEAFF.

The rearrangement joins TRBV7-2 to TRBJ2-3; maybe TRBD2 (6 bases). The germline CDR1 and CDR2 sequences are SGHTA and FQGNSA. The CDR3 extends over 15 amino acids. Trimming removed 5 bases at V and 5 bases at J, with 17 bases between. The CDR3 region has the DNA TGTGCCAGCAGCCTACAACCTGGGAGGCAAGATACGCAGTATTTT. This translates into CASSLQPGRQDTQYF. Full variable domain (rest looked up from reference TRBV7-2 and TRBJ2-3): GAGVSQSPSNKVTEKGKDVELRCDPISGHTALYWYRQSLGQGLEFLIYFQGNSAPDKSGLPSDRFSAERTGGSVSTLTIQRTQQEDSAVYLCASSLQPGRQDTQYFGPGTRLTVL.

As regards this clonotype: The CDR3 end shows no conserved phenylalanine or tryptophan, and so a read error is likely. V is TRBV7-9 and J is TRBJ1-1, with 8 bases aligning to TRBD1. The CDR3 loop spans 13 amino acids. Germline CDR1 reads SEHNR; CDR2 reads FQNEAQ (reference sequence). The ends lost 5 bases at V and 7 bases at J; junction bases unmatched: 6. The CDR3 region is CASSPRTGHEAFY. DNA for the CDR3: TGTGCCAGCAGCCCGCGGACAGGGCATGAAGCTTTCTAT.